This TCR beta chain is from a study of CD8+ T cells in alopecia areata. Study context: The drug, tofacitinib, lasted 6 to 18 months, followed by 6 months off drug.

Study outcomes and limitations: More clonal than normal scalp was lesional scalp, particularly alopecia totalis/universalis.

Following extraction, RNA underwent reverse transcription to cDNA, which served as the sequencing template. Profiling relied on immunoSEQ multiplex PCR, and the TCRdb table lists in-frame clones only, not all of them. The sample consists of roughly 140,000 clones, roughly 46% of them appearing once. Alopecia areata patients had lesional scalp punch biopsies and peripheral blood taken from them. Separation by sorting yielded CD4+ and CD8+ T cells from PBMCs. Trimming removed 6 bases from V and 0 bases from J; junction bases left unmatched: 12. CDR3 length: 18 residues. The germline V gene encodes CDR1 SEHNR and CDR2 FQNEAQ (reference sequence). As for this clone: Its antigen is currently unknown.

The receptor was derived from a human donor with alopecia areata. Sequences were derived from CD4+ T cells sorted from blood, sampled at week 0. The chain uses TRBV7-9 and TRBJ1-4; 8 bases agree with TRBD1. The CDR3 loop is CASRRQGPRPTTNEKLFF. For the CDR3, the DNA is TGTGCCAGCAGAAGACAGGGGCCGCGCCCTACAACTAATGAAAAACTGTTTTTT.